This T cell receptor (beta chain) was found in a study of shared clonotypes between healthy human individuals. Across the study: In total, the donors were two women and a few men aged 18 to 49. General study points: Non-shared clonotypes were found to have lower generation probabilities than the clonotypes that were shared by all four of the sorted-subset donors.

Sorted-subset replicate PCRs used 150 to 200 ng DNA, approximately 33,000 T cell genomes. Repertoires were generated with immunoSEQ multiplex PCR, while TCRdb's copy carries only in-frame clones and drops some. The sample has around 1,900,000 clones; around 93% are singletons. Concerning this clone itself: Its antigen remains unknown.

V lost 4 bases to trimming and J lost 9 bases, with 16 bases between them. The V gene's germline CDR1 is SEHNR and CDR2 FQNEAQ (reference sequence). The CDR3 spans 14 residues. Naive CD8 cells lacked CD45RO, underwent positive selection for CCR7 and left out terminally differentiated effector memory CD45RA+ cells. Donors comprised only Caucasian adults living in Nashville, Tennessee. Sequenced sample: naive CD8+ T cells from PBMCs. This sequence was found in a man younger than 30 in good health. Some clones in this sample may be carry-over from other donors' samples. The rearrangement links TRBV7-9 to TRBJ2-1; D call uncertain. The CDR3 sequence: CASSYLAGPAEQFF. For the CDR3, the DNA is TGTGCCAGCAGCTACCTGGCCGGGCCCGCTGAGCAGTTCTTC. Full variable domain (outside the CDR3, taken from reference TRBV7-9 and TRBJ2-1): DTGVSQNPRHKITKRGQNVTFRCDPISEHNRLYWYRQTLGQGPEFLTYFQNEAQLEKSRLLSDRFSAERPKGSFSTLEIQRTEQGDSAMYLCASSYLAGPAEQFFGPGTRLTVL.